This TCR beta chain was sequenced during a study of CD8+ T cells in alopecia areata. Study-level background: Oral tofacitinib, 5 to 10 mg twice daily, was given in an open-label trial. Tofacitinib ran for 6 to 18 months before 6 months off drug.

Study results and limitations: Scalp samples also yield sequences from resident alphabeta T cells of normal skin.

A remark on this clone: The target antigen is unknown.

V dropped 4 bases and J dropped 5; count of bases not matched to a gene: 12. The CDR3 covers 16 residues. Germline values: CDR1 MDHEN, CDR2 SYDVKM. Peripheral blood and lesional scalp punch biopsies came from alopecia areata patients. Extraction and reverse transcription of RNA yielded cDNA as the sequencing template. The repertoire was sequenced with immunoSEQ multiplex PCR; TCRdb's copy has only in-frame clones and lacks some. Of about 150,000 clones listed, under 60% are singletons. The sample in question was CD8+ T cells sorted from blood, obtained at week 0. This TCR was recovered from a human donor with alopecia areata. The rearrangement links TRBV28 to TRBJ2-7; 9 bases agree with TRBD1. The CDR3 nucleotides read TGTGCCAGCAGTTCCCCGGGAGGACAGGGGCGGCACGAGCAGTACTTC. Its protein product is CASSSPGGQGRHEQYF.